The sequence of this T cell receptor (beta chain) was determined in a study of blood T cell repertoires in COVID-19. Study background: The origin of the acute and convalescent COVID-19 samples was the United States, Italy and Spain.

This CDR3 contains 12 residues. CDR1 is SEHNR, CDR2 FQNEAQ, per germline (reference sequence). V lost 4 bases and J lost 4, with 8 bases in between. Methods used by the authors: Amplification of reference gene primers provided the estimated nucleated cell counts. Sequenced by immunoSEQ multiplex PCR; TCRdb stores in-frame clones only, minus some. The V and J calls and the clone size are those of that table, but D and trimming were determined from the DNA. This table holds some 300,000 clones, roughly 89% found once. The source is a woman between 35 and 50 years old with COVID-19, enrolled during active disease. The V and J genes are TRBV7-9 and TRBJ2-7, with no clear D. Sequencing was performed on peripheral blood. The DNA of the CDR3 is TGTGCCAGCAGCTCGACACATTACGAGCAGTACTTC. Its protein product is CASSSTHYEQYF.